This T cell receptor (beta chain) was found in a study of early T cells in non-severe SARS-CoV-2 infection. The overall study: Alpha and beta chains were unpaired, from unsorted whole-blood bulk RNA. The study, taken as a whole, reports: Reliance on VDJdb matching favored anti-spike CD8 responses; private and CD4 specificities were missed.

The germline V gene encodes CDR1 DFQATT and CDR2 SNEGSKA (reference sequence). The CDR3 is 14 amino acids. Trimming left V 5 bases short and J 0 bases short, with 11 bases between. Remarks on this clonotype: Antigen: not known.

Unique molecular identifiers were attached to individual cDNA molecules. TCRdb re-derived calls from the 5' RACE reads in MiXCR, one entry per CDR3 protein. Of around 45,000 distinct CDR3 sequences in the sample, 3% to 4% were seen once. This receptor was taken from an adult who was a healthcare worker with PCR-confirmed SARS-CoV-2 infection or an uninfected control (not recorded which). The chain couples TRBV20-1 to TRBJ2-1; no firm D call. Specimen: whole blood. Here the CDR3 DNA reads TGCAGTGCTGACAACCCAAGCTCCTACAATGAGCAGTTCTTC. Amino acid sequence: CSADNPSSYNEQFF.